The entry that follows covers one TCR beta chain sequence. Its antigen is unidentified. Using immunoSEQ multiplex PCR, the repertoire was profiled, and TCRdb retains in-frame clones only, with some absent. The repertoire includes some 120,000 clones, almost 95% of them detected once, and roughly 0.3% sits in the top ten. The data were taken from a study of T cell repertoires and HLA-DP antigens. Overall study context: Sorted CD137+CD4+ samples averaged around 230 ng DNA; pre-culture CD4+ samples, 1,200 ng.

The CDR3 spans 12 residues. Germline values: CDR1 SGHTA, CDR2 FQGNSA. Trimming took 0 bases from V and 7 from J, leaving 4 bases between them. The gene calls are TRBV7-2 and TRBJ1-3; D not resolved. The source material was CD4+ T cells from PBMCs. The clonotype originates from a woman aged 18-30 years in good health and CMV-seronegative. CDR3 protein: CASSLAFNTIYF. The CDR3 DNA sequence: TGTGCCAGCAGCTTAGCTTTTAACACCATATATTTT. Using reference TRBV7-2 and TRBJ1-3 for the parts outside the CDR3, the full variable domain is GAGVSQSPSNKVTEKGKDVELRCDPISGHTALYWYRQSLGQGLEFLIYFQGNSAPDKSGLPSDRFSAERTGGSVSTLTIQRTQQEDSAVYLCASSLAFNTIYFGEGSWLTVV.